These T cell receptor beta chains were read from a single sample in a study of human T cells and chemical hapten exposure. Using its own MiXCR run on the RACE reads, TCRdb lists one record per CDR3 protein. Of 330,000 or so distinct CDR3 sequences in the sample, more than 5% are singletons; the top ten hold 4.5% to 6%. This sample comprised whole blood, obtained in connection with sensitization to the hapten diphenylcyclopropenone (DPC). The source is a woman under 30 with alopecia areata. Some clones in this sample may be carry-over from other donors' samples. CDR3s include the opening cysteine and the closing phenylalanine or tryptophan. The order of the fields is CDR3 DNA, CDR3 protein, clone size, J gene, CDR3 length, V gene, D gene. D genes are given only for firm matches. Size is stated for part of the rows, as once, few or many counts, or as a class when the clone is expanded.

cdr3_nt: TGCAGCGTTGAAGATGGCCGGTCTGAAGCTTTCTTT; cdr3_aa: CSVEDGRSEAFF; clone_size: many; j_call: TRBJ1-1; cdr3_length: 12; v_call: TRBV29-1; d_call: -
cdr3_nt: TGTGCCAGCAGCCGGCGCACCGGGGAGCTGTTTTTT; cdr3_aa: CASSRRTGELFF; clone_size: many; j_call: TRBJ2-2; cdr3_length: 12; v_call: TRBV2; d_call: -
cdr3_nt: TGCGCCAGCGGACAGGGGAACGAGCAGTACTTC; cdr3_aa: CASGQGNEQYF; clone_size: few; j_call: TRBJ2-7; cdr3_length: 11; v_call: TRBV5-1; d_call: TRBD1
cdr3_nt: TGTGCCAGCACCCTCGTAATGGGGGGGGCGGAGACCCAGTACTTC; cdr3_aa: CASTLVMGGAETQYF; clone_size: few; j_call: TRBJ2-5; cdr3_length: 15; v_call: TRBV7-2; d_call: -
cdr3_nt: TGCGCCAGCAGCCTACGACTAGCGGCTTCCTACAATGAGCAGTTCTTC; cdr3_aa: CASSLRLAASYNEQFF; clone_size: few; j_call: TRBJ2-1; cdr3_length: 16; v_call: TRBV5-1; d_call: TRBD2
cdr3_nt: TGCGCCAGCAGCCAAGAAGTTGTGGCAGGGGCCGACTACACCTTC; cdr3_aa: CASSQEVVAGADYTF; clone_size: many; j_call: TRBJ1-2; cdr3_length: 15; v_call: TRBV4-3; d_call: -
cdr3_nt: TGCAGTGGGGACCGGGGGGCAAGCACAGATACGCAGTATTTT; cdr3_aa: CSGDRGASTDTQYF; clone_size: -; j_call: TRBJ2-3; cdr3_length: 14; v_call: TRBV20-1; d_call: -
cdr3_nt: TGTGCCAGCAGCTACGACCGACATGGCTACACCTTC; cdr3_aa: CASSYDRHGYTF; clone_size: many; j_call: TRBJ1-2; cdr3_length: 12; v_call: TRBV6-5; d_call: -
cdr3_nt: TGCAGTGCCACTACCGGGACAGGGGTCAACGAGCAGTACTTC; cdr3_aa: CSATTGTGVNEQYF; clone_size: -; j_call: TRBJ2-7; cdr3_length: 14; v_call: TRBV20-1; d_call: TRBD1
cdr3_nt: TGTGCCAGCAGCAGGTCCGGGACAGGGGTAGACACTGAAGCTTTCTTT; cdr3_aa: CASSRSGTGVDTEAFF; clone_size: many; j_call: TRBJ1-1; cdr3_length: 16; v_call: TRBV21-1; d_call: -
cdr3_nt: TGTGCCACCAGCAGAGGACTAGCAAAGGTTTTCGATAGGACAGATACGCAGTATTTT; cdr3_aa: CATSRGLAKVFDRTDTQYF; clone_size: few; j_call: TRBJ2-3; cdr3_length: 19; v_call: TRBV15; d_call: TRBD2
cdr3_nt: TGTGCTAGCAGCCCGGGACAGGACAGCACAGATACGCAGTATTTT; cdr3_aa: CASSPGQDSTDTQYF; clone_size: -; j_call: TRBJ2-3; cdr3_length: 15; v_call: TRBV7-7; d_call: TRBD1
cdr3_nt: TGTGCCATCAGTGAGTCTGTGGGCAATGAGCAGTTCTTC; cdr3_aa: CAISESVGNEQFF; clone_size: many; j_call: TRBJ2-1; cdr3_length: 13; v_call: TRBV10-3; d_call: -
cdr3_nt: TGCGCCAGCAGCTTGTTAGGGCAGGTGGACAATGAGCAGTTCTTC; cdr3_aa: CASSLLGQVDNEQFF; clone_size: many; j_call: TRBJ2-1; cdr3_length: 15; v_call: TRBV5-1; d_call: -
cdr3_nt: TGTGCCAGCAGTTACCGGGACAAATGGGACGAGCAGTACTTC; cdr3_aa: CASSYRDKWDEQYF; clone_size: few; j_call: TRBJ2-7; cdr3_length: 14; v_call: TRBV6-6; d_call: -
cdr3_nt: TGTGCCAGCAGCTTAGGGGCTAGGACTGAAGCTTTCTTT; cdr3_aa: CASSLGARTEAFF; clone_size: -; j_call: TRBJ1-1; cdr3_length: 13; v_call: TRBV11-2; d_call: -
cdr3_nt: TGTGCCAGCAGCCAAGGGGTAGCGGGGGACTACGAGCAGTACTTC; cdr3_aa: CASSQGVAGDYEQYF; clone_size: once; j_call: TRBJ2-7; cdr3_length: 15; v_call: TRBV3-1; d_call: TRBD2
cdr3_nt: TGTGCCAGCCACTCGACACGAGCTAACTATGGCTACACCTTC; cdr3_aa: CASHSTRANYGYTF; clone_size: -; j_call: TRBJ1-2; cdr3_length: 14; v_call: TRBV3-1; d_call: -
cdr3_nt: TGTGCCAGCGGCGAGGAGCGGGGGCCCTCCTACGAGCAGTACTTC; cdr3_aa: CASGEERGPSYEQYF; clone_size: few; j_call: TRBJ2-7; cdr3_length: 15; v_call: TRBV21-1; d_call: -
cdr3_nt: TGCGCCAGCAGCCAAGAGGGTTTCGGGTCTAAGACCCAGCATTTT; cdr3_aa: CASSQEGFGSKTQHF; clone_size: few; j_call: TRBJ1-5; cdr3_length: 15; v_call: TRBV4-1; d_call: -
cdr3_nt: TGCGCCAGCAGCTTGGCCGTGGACAGGGCGGGGTATGGCTACACCTTC; cdr3_aa: CASSLAVDRAGYGYTF; clone_size: many; j_call: TRBJ1-2; cdr3_length: 16; v_call: TRBV5-1; d_call: TRBD1
cdr3_nt: TGTGCCAGCAGCTTAGGACAGGGGAGTGTTGAGACCCAGTACTTC; cdr3_aa: CASSLGQGSVETQYF; clone_size: -; j_call: TRBJ2-5; cdr3_length: 15; v_call: TRBV7-2; d_call: TRBD1
cdr3_nt: TGTGCCAGCAGCCGTGGGACTGCGGTAGCCAAAAACATTCAGTACTTC; cdr3_aa: CASSRGTAVAKNIQYF; clone_size: few; j_call: TRBJ2-4; cdr3_length: 16; v_call: TRBV6-5; d_call: -
cdr3_nt: TGCGCCAGCAGCTTGGCCGGGACAGAGAACACTGAAGCTTTCTTT; cdr3_aa: CASSLAGTENTEAFF; clone_size: many; j_call: TRBJ1-1; cdr3_length: 15; v_call: TRBV5-1; d_call: TRBD1
cdr3_nt: TGTGCCAGCACTATTAAGGACAGGGCGGTTAGCAATCAGCCCCAGCATTTT; cdr3_aa: CASTIKDRAVSNQPQHF; clone_size: many; j_call: TRBJ1-5; cdr3_length: 17; v_call: TRBV6-1; d_call: TRBD1
cdr3_nt: TGTGCCAGCAGCAAAGAGGCTCCTCGGACCGCGCGGCGAGGCACTAGCACAGATACGCAGTATTTT; cdr3_aa: CASSKEAPRTARRGTSTDTQYF; clone_size: few; j_call: TRBJ2-3; cdr3_length: 22; v_call: TRBV21-1; d_call: -
cdr3_nt: TGTGCCAGCAGTTACGGGGGGGAGATGAAAAAACTGTTTTTT; cdr3_aa: CASSYGGEMKKLFF; clone_size: few; j_call: TRBJ1-4; cdr3_length: 14; v_call: TRBV6-5; d_call: -
cdr3_nt: TGTGCCAGCAGCACCGCGCTTCCGGGACTAGCGGGGGCCCACACAGATACGCAGTATTTT; cdr3_aa: CASSTALPGLAGAHTDTQYF; clone_size: -; j_call: TRBJ2-3; cdr3_length: 20; v_call: TRBV7-8; d_call: TRBD2
cdr3_nt: TGTGCCAGCAGCCCCGCTCTGAACACTGAAGCTTTCTTT; cdr3_aa: CASSPALNTEAFF; clone_size: many; j_call: TRBJ1-1; cdr3_length: 13; v_call: TRBV9; d_call: -
cdr3_nt: TGTGCCAGCAGCTCCCTTGGGGGCGTTGGGGTAGGGCAGCCCCAGCATTTT; cdr3_aa: CASSSLGGVGVGQPQHF; clone_size: few; j_call: TRBJ1-5; cdr3_length: 17; v_call: TRBV5-5; d_call: -
cdr3_nt: TGTGCCAGCATCCCAGGGAGGGCACGCACAGATACGCAGTATTTT; cdr3_aa: CASIPGRARTDTQYF; clone_size: -; j_call: TRBJ2-3; cdr3_length: 15; v_call: TRBV7-8; d_call: TRBD2
cdr3_nt: TGCGCCAGCAGCCCCACGAGCCCAGGGTTGGAGCAGTACTTC; cdr3_aa: CASSPTSPGLEQYF; clone_size: -; j_call: TRBJ2-7; cdr3_length: 14; v_call: TRBV4-3; d_call: -
cdr3_nt: TGTGCTAGTGGCGACAGGGGCAGCGGCAATCAGCCCCAGCATTTT; cdr3_aa: CASGDRGSGNQPQHF; clone_size: -; j_call: TRBJ1-5; cdr3_length: 15; v_call: TRBV12-5; d_call: TRBD1
cdr3_nt: TGTGCCAGCAGCTTAGCGGGAACCACTATCAATGAGCAGTTCTTC; cdr3_aa: CASSLAGTTINEQFF; clone_size: few; j_call: TRBJ2-1; cdr3_length: 15; v_call: TRBV7-6; d_call: -
cdr3_nt: TGTGCCATCAGGAGACCAGACGAGGCGGAAAAACTGTTTTTT; cdr3_aa: CAIRRPDEAEKLFF; clone_size: many; j_call: TRBJ1-4; cdr3_length: 14; v_call: TRBV10-3; d_call: -
cdr3_nt: TGCGCCAGCAGCCAAGATCGGCGGCTCCTATCTTTCTTT; cdr3_aa: CASSQDRRLLSFF; clone_size: -; j_call: TRBJ1-1; cdr3_length: 13; v_call: TRBV4-1; d_call: -
cdr3_nt: TGCGCCAGCAGCCAAGAAGGGAGACCGGGCAATCAGCCCCAGCATTTT; cdr3_aa: CASSQEGRPGNQPQHF; clone_size: many; j_call: TRBJ1-5; cdr3_length: 16; v_call: TRBV4-1; d_call: -
cdr3_nt: TGTGCCAGCAGGCCGGGACAGCCTAATGAAAAACTGTTTTTT; cdr3_aa: CASRPGQPNEKLFF; clone_size: many; j_call: TRBJ1-4; cdr3_length: 14; v_call: TRBV6-6; d_call: TRBD1
cdr3_nt: TGCAGTGCTCCGGGACAGGGGGGAATCAATCAGCCCCAGCATTTT; cdr3_aa: CSAPGQGGINQPQHF; clone_size: few; j_call: TRBJ1-5; cdr3_length: 15; v_call: TRBV20-1; d_call: TRBD1
cdr3_nt: TGTGCCATCAGTGGGGAGGCCTACGAGCAGTACTTC; cdr3_aa: CAISGEAYEQYF; clone_size: few; j_call: TRBJ2-7; cdr3_length: 12; v_call: TRBV10-3; d_call: -
cdr3_nt: TGTGCCAGCAGTTTCTCCGGGACAGGGAAAGCTAACTATGGCTACACCTTC; cdr3_aa: CASSFSGTGKANYGYTF; clone_size: many; j_call: TRBJ1-2; cdr3_length: 17; v_call: TRBV6-5; d_call: TRBD1
cdr3_nt: TGTGCCAGCAGTGAAGCTACGGGACTAGCGGACAATGAGCAGTTCTTC; cdr3_aa: CASSEATGLADNEQFF; clone_size: once; j_call: TRBJ2-1; cdr3_length: 16; v_call: TRBV2; d_call: TRBD2
cdr3_nt: TGTGCCAGCAGCTCGCCGGGACAGATGTTGACGGATACGCAGTATTTT; cdr3_aa: CASSSPGQMLTDTQYF; clone_size: -; j_call: TRBJ2-3; cdr3_length: 16; v_call: TRBV7-8; d_call: TRBD1
cdr3_nt: TGTGCCAGCAGTGAAGGAGGAGTTCAGCCCCAGCATTTT; cdr3_aa: CASSEGGVQPQHF; clone_size: many; j_call: TRBJ1-5; cdr3_length: 13; v_call: TRBV6-1; d_call: -
cdr3_nt: TGTGCCAGCTCACCACCGGCAGGGGGGGAGACCCAGTACTTC; cdr3_aa: CASSPPAGGETQYF; clone_size: -; j_call: TRBJ2-5; cdr3_length: 14; v_call: TRBV18; d_call: -
cdr3_nt: TGTGCCAGCAGCCCCAGGGAGGGTGGCACAGATACGCAGTATTTT; cdr3_aa: CASSPREGGTDTQYF; clone_size: few; j_call: TRBJ2-3; cdr3_length: 15; v_call: TRBV11-3; d_call: TRBD2
cdr3_nt: TGTGCCAGCAGCTGGACCCGAGGGGGGGAGTGGACTGAAGCTTTCTTT; cdr3_aa: CASSWTRGGEWTEAFF; clone_size: -; j_call: TRBJ1-1; cdr3_length: 16; v_call: TRBV11-2; d_call: -
cdr3_nt: TGTGCCAGCAGTTGGGCGCTGAACACTGAAGCTTTCTTT; cdr3_aa: CASSWALNTEAFF; clone_size: many; j_call: TRBJ1-1; cdr3_length: 13; v_call: TRBV6-2/TRBV6-3; d_call: -
cdr3_nt: TGTGCCACCAGTGATCCCGGGACAGGGAACTATGGCTACACCTTC; cdr3_aa: CATSDPGTGNYGYTF; clone_size: few; j_call: TRBJ1-2; cdr3_length: 15; v_call: TRBV24-1; d_call: TRBD1
cdr3_nt: TGTGCTAGCAGCTCGTCGGCCCCCTACGAGCAGTACTTC; cdr3_aa: CASSSSAPYEQYF; clone_size: few; j_call: TRBJ2-7; cdr3_length: 13; v_call: TRBV7-7; d_call: -
cdr3_nt: TGTGCCATCACCGAGGAGGGGAGGACAGGCCCTGCTAACTATGGCTACACCTTC; cdr3_aa: CAITEEGRTGPANYGYTF; clone_size: many; j_call: TRBJ1-2; cdr3_length: 18; v_call: TRBV10-3; d_call: TRBD1
cdr3_nt: TGCAGTGCTAGTAGTGGGACAGATGGCTACACCTTC; cdr3_aa: CSASSGTDGYTF; clone_size: many; j_call: TRBJ1-2; cdr3_length: 12; v_call: TRBV20-1; d_call: TRBD1
cdr3_nt: TGTGCCATCAGTGGGCAGGGCCAAGAGACCCAGTACTTC; cdr3_aa: CAISGQGQETQYF; clone_size: -; j_call: TRBJ2-5; cdr3_length: 13; v_call: TRBV10-3; d_call: -
cdr3_nt: TGTGCCAGCAGTTACTCCTCTGGACGGGGAAACTACGAGCAGTACTTC; cdr3_aa: CASSYSSGRGNYEQYF; clone_size: few; j_call: TRBJ2-7; cdr3_length: 16; v_call: TRBV6-5; d_call: -